The clone carrying this T cell receptor beta chain was picked up a small number of times. Per germline, CDR1 LNHDA and CDR2 SQIVND (reference sequence). The CDR3 consists of 16 residues. The V segment lost 6 bases and the J segment 3 bases; nucleotides outside the gene matches: 6. This sample stems from a study of T cells in Graves' hyperthyroidism and ophthalmopathy. Amplified TCR beta CDR3 regions derived from RNA transcripts. A first-round RT-PCR of the TCR CDR3 used the HTBI primer set. TCRdb processed the multiplex PCR reads anew with MiXCR; each CDR3 protein has one entry. In the table there are about 400,000 distinct CDR3 sequences, under 15% of which are singletons.

The material sequenced was blood. This receptor was obtained from a woman aged 25 to 39 with Graves' hyperthyroidism. The gene calls are TRBV19 and TRBJ2-2, with TRBD2 identical over 11 bases. The CDR3 loop reads CASSSSGRLDTGELFF. The CDR3 DNA sequence: TGTGCCAGTAGCTCTAGCGGGAGGTTGGACACCGGGGAGCTGTTTTTT.